This TCR beta chain emerged from a study of PD-1 blockade in classical Hodgkin lymphoma. Profiled with immunoSEQ multiplex PCR; TCRdb holds only in-frame clones, not every one. The sample lists tens of thousands of clones, roughly 89% occurring once. The CDR3 is made up of 14 amino acids. J gave up 9 bases and V 2 bases, and 5 bases lay outside the gene matches. Germline loops: CDR1 SGHRS, CDR2 YFSETQ. Described time point: cycle 4 day 1 (C4D1), after five to seven weeks of nivolumab. Brentuximab vedotin exposure varied among the patients, all of whom had relapsed after autologous stem cell transplantation. Study-wide points: No one has yet defined what causes the repertoire differences, which may be disease activity or prior therapy.

On this clone itself: The antigen remains undetermined.

The sequencing here drew on peripheral blood mononuclear cells (PBMCs), taken before the fourth cycle of nivolumab. The TCR originated in a human donor with classical Hodgkin lymphoma. The chain is built from TRBV5-1 and TRBJ1-6; TRBD1 agrees at 7 bases. Here the CDR3 reads CASSLQGFGSPLHF. CDR3 sequence (DNA): TGCGCCAGCAGCTTACAGGGGTTTGGTTCACCCCTCCACTTT.